This TCR beta chain is from a study of blood T cell repertoires in COVID-19. The germline V gene has CDR1 LGHNA and CDR2 YNFKEQ. V was clipped by 2 bases and J by 1 base, with 9 bases between them. This CDR3 spans 14 amino acids. Authors' analysis steps: The assay estimated nucleated cells by amplifying reference gene primers. This table comes from immunoSEQ multiplex PCR, and its TCRdb copy is limited to in-frame clones, with some not included. That table furnishes V, J and clone size, whereas the DNA furnished D and trimming. The table lists about 270,000 clones, approximately 86% of them singletons.

Sequenced input: peripheral blood. V gene TRBV4-2 combines with J gene TRBJ2-7, with D uncertain. The receptor was derived from a woman aged 50 to 60 with active or convalescent COVID-19. CDR3 DNA: TGTGCCAGCAGCCAAAATCAGGATTCCTACGAGCAGTACTTC. It translates to CASSQNQDSYEQYF.